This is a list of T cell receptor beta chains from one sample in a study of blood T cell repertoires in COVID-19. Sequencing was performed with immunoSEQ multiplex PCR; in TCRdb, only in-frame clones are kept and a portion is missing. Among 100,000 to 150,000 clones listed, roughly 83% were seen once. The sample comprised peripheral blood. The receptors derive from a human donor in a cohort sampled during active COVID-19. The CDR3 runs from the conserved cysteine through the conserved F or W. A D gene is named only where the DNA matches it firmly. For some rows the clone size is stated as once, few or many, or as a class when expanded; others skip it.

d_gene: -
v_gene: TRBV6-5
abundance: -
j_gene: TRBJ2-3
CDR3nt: TGTGCCAGCAGTTACACTAGCAAAGATACGCAGTATTTT
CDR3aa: CASSYTSKDTQYF

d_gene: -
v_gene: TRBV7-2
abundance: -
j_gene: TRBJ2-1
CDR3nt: TGTGCCAGCAGCTACCTAGGTTCCTACAATGAGCAGTTCTTC
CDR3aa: CASSYLGSYNEQFF

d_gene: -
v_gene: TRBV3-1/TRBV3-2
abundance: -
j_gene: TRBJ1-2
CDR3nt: TGTGCCAGCAGCCACACTCGTGAGAGTGGCTACACCTTC
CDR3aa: CASSHTRESGYTF

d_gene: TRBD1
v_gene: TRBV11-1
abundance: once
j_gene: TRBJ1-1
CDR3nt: TGTGCCAGCAGCTTATACAGGGGTCGGACTGAAGCTTTCTTT
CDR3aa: CASSLYRGRTEAFF

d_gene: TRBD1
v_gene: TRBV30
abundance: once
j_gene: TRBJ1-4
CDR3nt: TGTGCCCTTAGACAGGGCTCAGCAACTAATGAAAAACTGTTTTTT
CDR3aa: CALRQGSATNEKLFF

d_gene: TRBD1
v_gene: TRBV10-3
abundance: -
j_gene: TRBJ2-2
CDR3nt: TGTGCCATCAGTGAGAGGGGACAGGGAATAAACACCGGGGAGCTGTTTTTT
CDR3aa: CAISERGQGINTGELFF

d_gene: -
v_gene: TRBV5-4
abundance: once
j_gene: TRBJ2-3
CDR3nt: TGTGCCAGCAGCTTGAGCTACTCTAGCGCAGATACGCAGTATTTT
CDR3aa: CASSLSYSSADTQYF

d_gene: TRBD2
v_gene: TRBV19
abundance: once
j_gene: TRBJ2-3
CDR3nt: TGTGCCAGTAGTTTATTAGCGGGAGAGGTTGATACGCAGTATTTT
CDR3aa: CASSLLAGEVDTQYF

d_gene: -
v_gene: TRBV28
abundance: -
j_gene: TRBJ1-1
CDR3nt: TGTGCCAGCAGTTGCTCTCCGGGAAGGGTGAACACTGAAGCTTTCTTT
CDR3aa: CASSCSPGRVNTEAFF

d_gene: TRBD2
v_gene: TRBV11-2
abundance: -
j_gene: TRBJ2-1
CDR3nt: TGTGCCAGCAGCTTATTAGCTACTAGCGGGATAAACAATGAGCAGTTCTTC
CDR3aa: CASSLLATSGINNEQFF